This record covers a single T cell receptor beta chain. This entry comes from a study of CD8 T cells in Susac syndrome. RNA amounts of 0.5 to 1 ug underwent reverse transcription with random hexamers. MiXCR, run by TCRdb on the immunoSEQ multiplex PCR reads, gives a single entry per CDR3 protein. Among fewer than 150,000 distinct CDR3 sequences listed, around 92% were seen once. This CDR3 has 13 residues. Germline CDR1 LNHDA, CDR2 SQIVND (reference sequence). Trimming shortened V by 1 base and J by 1 base, and 4 bases separated the two germline ends. The rearrangement joins TRBV19 to TRBJ2-5; D is undetermined. The sequencing sample was made of CD4+ T cells from PBMCs. This receptor was obtained from a human donor with multiple sclerosis. CDR3 sequence reads: CASSIAPQETQYF. The DNA for the CDR3 is TGTGCCAGTAGTATAGCGCCCCAAGAGACCCAGTACTTC.